Listed here are 22 T cell receptor beta chains from one sample, sequenced in a study of CD4 T cells in relation to SARS-CoV-2 and coronaviruses. Before the COVID-19 pandemic, during about 2011-2019, CD4+ T cells were taken from unexposed donors. Isolation of CD4+ T cells took place after less than twelve days in culture. Method: immunoSEQ multiplex PCR; TCRdb's copy keeps in-frame clones and lacks some. Altogether just under 30,000 clones are present, 72% being singletons, with the ten largest covering about 12%. Their cognate antigens are unknown. Sequenced sample: CD4+ T cells from PBMCs, cultured in vitro. The receptors here all came from a human donor in good health.

The chain is built from TRBV27 and TRBJ1-4, with a possible D match to TRBD1 (6 bases). Germline assignment: CDR1 MNHEY and CDR2 SMNVEV (reference sequence). The CDR3 consists of 12 residues. V was trimmed by 6 bases and J by 7 bases, leaving 9 bases between them. In DNA form, the CDR3 reads TGTGCCAGCAGGGGGGGCGGTGAAAAACTGTTTTTT. As protein: CASRGGGEKLFF.

The J gene is TRBJ2-5, the V gene TRBV7-2; D uncertain. The germline V gene has CDR1 SGHTA and CDR2 FQGNSA. This CDR3 is 13 amino acids long. Trimming pared 3 bases from V and 3 bases from J, leaving 8 bases between. CDR3 in amino acids: CASSFHEKETQYF. The DNA for the CDR3 is TGTGCCAGCAGCTTTCACGAGAAAGAGACCCAGTACTTC. Looking up the rest from reference TRBV7-2 and TRBJ2-5 gives the full variable domain: GAGVSQSPSNKVTEKGKDVELRCDPISGHTALYWYRQSLGQGLEFLIYFQGNSAPDKSGLPSDRFSAERTGGSVSTLTIQRTQQEDSAVYLCASSFHEKETQYFGPGTRLLVL.

The chain has TRBV19 and TRBJ1-4, with a possible D match to TRBD1 (6 bases). Looked up from germline, CDR1 is LNHDA and CDR2 is SQIVND (reference sequence). The CDR3 loop spans 13 amino acids. V was trimmed by 10 bases and J by 5 bases, leaving 14 bases between them. The CDR3 bases are TGTGCCACCGGAACAGGGATAAATGAAAAACTGTTTTTT. Amino acid sequence: CATGTGINEKLFF.

J is TRBJ1-2 and V is TRBV7-2; possible D gene TRBD1, 6 bases. The germline gives CDR1 SGHTA, CDR2 FQGNSA. The CDR3 covers 16 residues. The V end lost 5 bases, the J end lost 8 bases, and 24 bases lay between the germline ends. CDR3 DNA: TGTGCCAGCAGCGTACGGATTGGGGTAGGGGGGGGCGGCTACACCTTC. This translates into CASSVRIGVGGGGYTF. The variable domain in full, completed from reference TRBV7-2 and TRBJ1-2, reads GAGVSQSPSNKVTEKGKDVELRCDPISGHTALYWYRQSLGQGLEFLIYFQGNSAPDKSGLPSDRFSAERTGGSVSTLTIQRTQQEDSAVYLCASSVRIGVGGGGYTFGSGTRLTVV.

This chain joins TRBV6-2 or TRBV6-3 and TRBJ2-1; 15 bases match TRBD2. CDR1 and CDR2 from the germline V gene are MNHEY and SVGEGT. This CDR3 comprises 16 residues. The V segment lost 7 bases and the J segment 9 bases; nucleotides outside the gene matches: 10. CDR3: CASTPYGLAGGSEQFF. The CDR3 DNA is TGTGCCAGCACCCCCTATGGACTAGCGGGGGGGAGTGAGCAGTTCTTC.

This rearrangement joins TRBV9 to TRBJ1-6, with D possibly matching TRBD1 (6 bases). Germline CDR1 and CDR2: SGDLS and YYNGEE. The CDR3 covers 13 residues. Between the trimmed V and J ends, which lost 4 bases and 7 bases, there was a span of 9 bases. CDR3 in DNA: TGTGCCAGCAGCCTTCAGGGGAATTCACCCCTCCACTTT. Protein sequence: CASSLQGNSPLHF.

The V and J genes are TRBV7-2 and TRBJ1-5; D is ambiguous. V was shortened by 1 base and J by 0 bases, with 7 bases between the two germline ends. Germline CDR1 SGHTA, CDR2 FQGNSA. The CDR3 runs 15 residues. The CDR3 spells CASSLVTDSNQPQHF. The CDR3 nucleotides are TGTGCCAGCAGCTTAGTTACGGATAGCAATCAGCCCCAGCATTTT.

This chain links TRBV6-2 or TRBV6-3 with TRBJ1-6; tentatively, D is TRBD1 (5 bases). The germline CDR1 and CDR2 sequences are MNHEY and SVGEGT. V was shortened by 2 bases and J by 7 bases, with 9 bases between the two germline ends. There are 14 residues in the CDR3. CDR3 nucleotide sequence: TGTGCCAGCAGTTACGTACAGGAAAATTCACCCCTCCACTTT. Its protein is CASSYVQENSPLHF.

The rearrangement joins TRBV25-1 to TRBJ2-5, with TRBD1 matching 8 bases. CDR3 size: 15 residues. The trim removed 1 base at V and 5 bases at J, leaving 6 bases unmatched. Germline CDR1 MGHDK, CDR2 SYGVNS. The CDR3 DNA follows: TGTGCCAGCAGTGAATCCGCAGGGGGCGATGAGACCCAGTACTTC. It codes for CASSESAGGDETQYF.

This clone has more than one count but fewer than ten. The V call is TRBV6-5, the J call TRBJ2-5, with D unresolved. The CDR3 contains 11 residues. Trimming removed 6 bases from V and 5 bases from J, with 7 bases in between. The V gene's germline CDR1 is MNHEY and CDR2 SVGAGI. CDR3 loop: CASRELETQYF. The CDR3 coding sequence is TGTGCCAGCAGGGAGCTCGAGACCCAGTACTTC.

The chain recombines TRBV21-1 with TRBJ1-6. TRBV21-1 is a documented pseudogene. The CDR3 totals 21 residues. CDR3 sequence (DNA): TGTGCCAGCAGCAAAGCGATCATCGGGGGCAGGGGAAGGTCCTATAATTCACCCCTCCACTTT. This encodes CASSKAIIGGRGRSYNSPLHF.

The rearrangement joins TRBV18 to TRBJ2-7; possibly TRBD1 for D (6 bases). Between the trimmed V and J ends, which lost 3 bases and 2 bases, there was a span of 8 bases. This CDR3 spans 13 amino acids. Germline CDR1 and CDR2: KGHSH and LQKENI. This chain's CDR3 is CASSPTGTYEQYF. The CDR3 nucleotides are TGTGCCAGCTCACCGACAGGAACCTACGAGCAGTACTTC.

This chain connects TRBV9 to TRBJ2-3; 13 bases align to TRBD2. The germline gives CDR1 SGDLS, CDR2 YYNGEE. V was clipped by 5 bases and J by 4 bases; unmatched bases: 10. This CDR3 is built from 17 residues. The CDR3 loop reads CASSTGTSGIFSDTQYF. The CDR3 region has the DNA TGTGCCAGCAGTACCGGGACTAGCGGGATTTTTTCAGATACGCAGTATTTT.

CDR3 protein: CASSPSWYEKLFF. CDR3 nucleotides: TGTGCCAGTAGTCCCTCATGGTATGAAAAACTGTTTTTT. V usage is TRBV19 and J usage is TRBJ1-4; D call uncertain. Trimming took 5 bases from V and 6 from J, leaving 10 bases between them. Germline assignment: CDR1 LNHDA and CDR2 SQIVND (reference sequence). The length of the CDR3 is 13 residues. The whole variable domain, filled in from reference TRBV19 and TRBJ1-4, reads DGGITQSPKYLFRKEGQNVTLSCEQNLNHDAMYWYRQDPGQGLRLIYYSQIVNDFQKGDIAEGYSVSREKKESFPLTVTSAQKNPTAFYLCASSPSWYEKLFFGSGTQLSVL.

This clone was seen a handful of times. The chain uses TRBV3-1 (or the pseudogene TRBV3-2) and TRBJ1-6; D possibly corresponds to TRBD1 (5 bases). Germline CDR1 reads LGHDT; CDR2 reads YNNKEL (reference sequence). The CDR3 length is 16 residues. Between the trimmed V and J ends, which lost 1 base and 5 bases, there was a span of 12 bases. CDR3 in DNA: TGTGCCAGCAGCCAAGCGCAGGGTATCGATAATTCACCCCTCCACTTT. This translates into CASSQAQGIDNSPLHF.

The chain couples TRBV19 to TRBJ1-1, with D hard to call. CDR1 LNHDA and CDR2 SQIVND come from the germline V gene (reference sequence). This CDR3 has 16 amino acids. V lost 6 bases and J 1 base, leaving 18 bases between the germline ends. CDR3 in amino acids: CASSPNRVGSNTEAFF. The CDR3 bases are TGTGCCAGTAGCCCTAATCGTGTAGGTTCGAACACTGAAGCTTTCTTT. Complete variable domain (other parts from reference TRBV19 and TRBJ1-1): DGGITQSPKYLFRKEGQNVTLSCEQNLNHDAMYWYRQDPGQGLRLIYYSQIVNDFQKGDIAEGYSVSREKKESFPLTVTSAQKNPTAFYLCASSPNRVGSNTEAFFGQGTRLTVV.

This sequence joins TRBV11-1 and TRBJ1-1; 7 bases are shared with TRBD1. Germline CDR1 and CDR2: SGHAT and FQDESV (reference sequence). CDR3 size: 14 residues. With 7 bases clipped from V and 6 bases from J, the junction kept 11 bases outside the gene matches. The CDR3 reads CASTLDRRIPEAFF. The CDR3 nucleotides are TGTGCCAGCACCCTGGACAGGAGAATCCCTGAAGCTTTCTTT.

The chain joins TRBV4-3 to TRBJ1-3; unclear D gene. V lost 0 bases and J lost 0, with 9 bases in between. Germline V gene sequence: CDR1 LGHNA, CDR2 YSLEER. This CDR3 comprises 16 residues. The CDR3 loop is CASSQDPPRSGNTIYF. The CDR3 nucleotides read TGCGCCAGCAGCCAAGACCCCCCCCGCTCTGGAAACACCATATATTTT.

The rearrangement links TRBV6-2 or TRBV6-3 to TRBJ2-2; 7 nucleotides agree with TRBD2. Trimming removed 6 bases from V and 5 bases from J; junction bases left unmatched: 9. The germline gives CDR1 MNHEY, CDR2 SVGEGT. This CDR3 spans 15 amino acids. The CDR3 spells CASSVPGLRTGELFF. The CDR3 DNA reads TGTGCCAGCAGCGTTCCGGGACTAAGAACCGGGGAGCTGTTTTTT.

There are a few counts of this clone. V is TRBV19 and J is TRBJ1-1; TRBD1 agrees at 8 bases. Germline lookup yields CDR1 LNHDA and CDR2 SQIVND (reference sequence). V lost 3 bases to trimming and J lost 0 bases; unmatched junction nucleotides: 6. The CDR3 has 16 amino acids. The CDR3 region has the DNA TGTGCCAGTAGTATGGACAGGGACCCTATGAACACTGAAGCTTTCTTT. Amino acid sequence: CASSMDRDPMNTEAFF.

The chain has TRBV19 and TRBJ2-2; 7 positions agree with TRBD1. V was clipped by 8 bases and J by 7 bases; unmatched bases: 16. The germline gives CDR1 LNHDA, CDR2 SQIVND (reference sequence). The CDR3 consists of 16 residues. The DNA of the CDR3 is TGTGCCAGTTCCCGCGACAGGGCGTCTTATTTCGGGGAGCTGTTTTTT. This gives the protein CASSRDRASYFGELFF.

The chain joins TRBV6-2 or TRBV6-3 to TRBJ2-4; TRBD2 matches 10 bases. Per the germline V gene, CDR1 is MNHEY and CDR2 is SVGEGT. The CDR3 consists of 18 residues. V shed 5 bases and J 0 bases; nucleotides not matched to a gene: 10. CDR3 in amino acids: CASSSGGAFAVAKNIQYF. Here the CDR3 DNA reads TGTGCCAGCAGTAGCGGGGGGGCCTTCGCCGTAGCCAAAAACATTCAGTACTTC.